The sequence of this T cell receptor beta chain was determined in a study of OX40 agonist ivuxolimab in advanced cancers. This CDR3 spans 14 amino acids. Trimming took 1 base from V and 6 from J, leaving 11 bases between them. The germline V gene has CDR1 SGHVS and CDR2 FNYEAQ. As regards this clone: Its antigen is unknown.

Overall study results and limits: In the 0.1-3.0 mg/kg groups, partial responders showed among the lowest expansion. Antigen specificity of clonally expanded peripheral T cells was not established.

TCRdb's table, derived via immunoSEQ multiplex PCR, lists solely in-frame clones and lacks some. The sample has 10,000 to 15,000 clones, about 81% seen once. The V call is TRBV7-6, the J call TRBJ2-3; weak D call: TRBD2 (5 bases). The receptor's source is an adult with an advanced solid tumor such as melanoma, head and neck, liver or kidney cancer. This material consisted of CD4+ or CD8+ T cells sorted from blood, taken in a trial of the OX40 agonist ivuxolimab. The CDR3 DNA sequence: TGTGCCAGCAGCTTAGTGGCGGGTGCCGATACGCAGTATTTT. This encodes CASSLVAGADTQYF.